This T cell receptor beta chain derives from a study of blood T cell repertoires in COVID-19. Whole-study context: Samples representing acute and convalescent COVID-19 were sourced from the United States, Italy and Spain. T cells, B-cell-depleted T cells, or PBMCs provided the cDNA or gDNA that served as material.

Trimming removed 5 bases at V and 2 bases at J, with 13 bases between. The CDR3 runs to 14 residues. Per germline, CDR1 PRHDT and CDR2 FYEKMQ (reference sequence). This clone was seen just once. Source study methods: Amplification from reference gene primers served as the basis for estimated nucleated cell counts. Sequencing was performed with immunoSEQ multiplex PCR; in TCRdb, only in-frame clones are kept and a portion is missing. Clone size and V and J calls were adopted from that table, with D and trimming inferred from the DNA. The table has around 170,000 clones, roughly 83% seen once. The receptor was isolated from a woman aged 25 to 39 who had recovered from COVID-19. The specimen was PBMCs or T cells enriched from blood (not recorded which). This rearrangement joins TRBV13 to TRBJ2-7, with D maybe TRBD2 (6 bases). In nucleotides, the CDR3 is TGTGCCAGCAGCCTCCCCGGGGAGGCCTACGAGCAGTACTTC. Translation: CASSLPGEAYEQYF.